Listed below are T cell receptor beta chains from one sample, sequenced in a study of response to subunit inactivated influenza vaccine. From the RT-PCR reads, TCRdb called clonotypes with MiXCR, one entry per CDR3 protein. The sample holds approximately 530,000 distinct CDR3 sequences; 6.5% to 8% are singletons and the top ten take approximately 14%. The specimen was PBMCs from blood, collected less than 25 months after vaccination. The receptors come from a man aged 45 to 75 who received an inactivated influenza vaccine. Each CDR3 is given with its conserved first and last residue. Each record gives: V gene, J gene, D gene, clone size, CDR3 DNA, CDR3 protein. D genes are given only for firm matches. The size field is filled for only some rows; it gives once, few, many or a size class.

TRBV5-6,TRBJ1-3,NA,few,TGTGCCAGCATCAAACATGGCGGAGGAAACACCATATATTTT,CASIKHGGGNTIYF
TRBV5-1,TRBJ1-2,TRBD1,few,TGCGCCAGCAGCGCGGACAGGGCCCGGACCTTC,CASSADRARTF
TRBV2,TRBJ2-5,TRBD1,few,TGTGCCAGCAGTGGAATAAGACAGGGGCGAGAACAAGAGACCCAGTACTTC,CASSGIRQGREQETQYF
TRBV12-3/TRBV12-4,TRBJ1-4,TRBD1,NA,TGTGCCAGCAGCCCGGGACAGACGAGACTGTTTTTT,CASSPGQTRLFF
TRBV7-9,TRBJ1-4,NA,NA,TGTGCCAGCAGCCCCGGGTCCCTTAATGAAAAACTGTTTTTT,CASSPGSLNEKLFF
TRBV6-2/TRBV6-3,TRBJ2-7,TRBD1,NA,TGTGCCAGCAGTTACTCGAATTTGATGGGGACAGGGGGCTACGAGCAGTACTTC,CASSYSNLMGTGGYEQYF
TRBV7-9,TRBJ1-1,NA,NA,TGTGCCAGCAGTCCTCTGGGGATGAACACTGAAGCTTTCTTT,CASSPLGMNTEAFF
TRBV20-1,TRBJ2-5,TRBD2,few,TGCAGTGCTCTAGATCCCCTAGCGGGAGTACGAGAGACCCAGTACTTC,CSALDPLAGVRETQYF
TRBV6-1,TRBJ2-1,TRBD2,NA,TGTGCCAGCAGTCCTCAGGGACTAGCCGCAGGTGAGCAGTTCTTC,CASSPQGLAAGEQFF
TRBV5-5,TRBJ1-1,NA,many,TGTGCCAGCAGCTTTGCTTACCTCCCAAACACTGAAGCTTTCTTT,CASSFAYLPNTEAFF